Reported below is one T cell receptor (beta chain). Amplified material comprised TCR beta CDR3 regions derived from RNA transcripts. Amplification began with first-round RT-PCR using HTBI primers, then second-round multiplex PCR was performed. Each CDR3 protein is one row after TCRdb ran MiXCR on the multiplex PCR reads. This sample has around 1.1 million distinct CDR3 sequences, with about 36% found just once. This entry comes from a study of Graves' ophthalmopathy and Graves' hyperthyroidism. Germline V CDR1 and CDR2: DFQATT, SNEGSKA (reference sequence). The CDR3 is 14 residues long. With 3 bases removed from V and 2 bases from J, the gap between germline ends came to 14 bases.

The TCR sequence derives from an adult man with Graves' hyperthyroidism. The sequencing sample was made of peripheral blood or thyroid tissue (not recorded which). The chain combines TRBV20-1 with TRBJ2-7; D gene unclear. CDR3 amino acids: CSASLGKTPYEQYF. The CDR3, as DNA: TGCAGTGCTAGTCTTGGGAAAACCCCCTACGAGCAGTACTTC.